This T cell receptor (beta chain) was recovered during a study of vaccination effects on CD4 cells after COVID-19 (dated by TCRdb to between 2021 and 2023). Context from the whole study: Participants received two doses of either the BNT162b2 or the mRNA-1273 mRNA SARS-CoV-2 vaccine. In the study, cultures from other donors were sequenced using the Oncomine TCR Beta short-read assay on an Illumina iSeq 100. Pre-vaccine samples were drawn from a couple of convalescent patients 16 days and one week before the first dose, at 142 and 148 days after COVID-19 diagnosis. In both COVID-19 convalescent patients and infection-naive vaccine recipients, the study compared SARS-CoV-2 spike-specific CD4+ TCR repertoires from before mRNA vaccination with those from after it. The full study included over 8 COVID-19 convalescent patients and a few SARS-CoV-2-naive healthy vaccine recipients.

The ViraFEST assay stimulated PBMC with viral peptide pools and then used TCR sequencing to identify antigen-specific CD4+ T cell clonotypes by expansion. After more than 9 days of culture, CD4+ T cells were isolated with the EasySep CD4+ T cell isolation kit. Convalescent patients had PCR-confirmed SARS-CoV-2 infection between March and December 2020, before Alpha, Beta and Delta variants emerged in the United States. Each well held more than 1.5 million PBMC cultured in IMDM containing roughly 5% human AB serum, about 10 IU/ml IL-2 and gentamicin, along with around 11 ug/ml peptides. On days 3 and 7, half of the culture medium was replaced with fresh IL-2-containing medium. Unless noted otherwise, every peptide stimulation condition was cultured in triplicate wells. PBMC were separated from whole blood using Ficoll-Paque Plus gradient centrifugation and were then either cryopreserved at -140C or used fresh. Genomic DNA was extracted from cultured CD4+ T cells with the QIAamp micro DNA kit.

On the study overall, not on this receptor specifically: The study was limited by a small number of convalescent patients, and early post-infection timepoints were lacking. In convalescent patients, the post-vaccine spike-reactive repertoire consisted mainly of new vaccine-induced clones, largely distinct from infection-induced clones. Clones induced by infection and clones induced by vaccination both contracted markedly at late timepoints after vaccination, which fits with T cell responses waning over time.

The germline V gene (reference sequence) gives CDR1 as SEHNR and CDR2 as FQNEAQ. Measured from the cysteine to the phenylalanine, the CDR3 is 14 residues long. CDR3 DNA only is kept here, 42 bases in frame from base 1. V and J lose 5 bases and 7 bases, and a span of 17 bases separates them. Receptor libraries were prepared by the immunoSEQ multiplex PCR assay. TCR beta CDR3 sequencing was performed on DNA from the cultured, isolated CD4+ T cells. The authors processed their data as follows. Non-productive TCR sequences were removed and reads were trimmed to the CDR3 region, keeping CDR3s of at least 7 amino acids. Antigen-specific clonotypes were identified using the MANAFEST web app by comparison of expansion in peptide wells against reference cultures. For clones to be considered positive, expansion at FDR<0.05 versus reference and all other wells, an odds ratio above 5, and a frequency above 0.1% in two replicate wells were required. Clonotypes significantly expanded in SARS-CoV-2 spike wells and in at least one common cold coronavirus spike condition were defined as cross-reactive. CDR3 similarity was assessed by Levenshtein distance with the stringdist R package, and unrooted trees were built with ape in R 3.6.1. TCRdb limited this immuneACCESS table to in-frame rearrangements with V and J called. A share of clones is missing; checked studies link under half to unresolved V genes, and the rest is unexplained. The V and J calls and the clone size are those of that table, but D and trimming were determined from the DNA. This sample gives around 23,000 clones in total; around 72% of them show up just once. The biggest ten clones account for around 38% of the sample.

As regards this clone: No cognate antigen has been identified for it. No qualities accompany the bases; no much larger clone lies one base away.

The chain uses TRBV7-9 and TRBJ1-2; the D gene assignment is ambiguous. The sample in question was CD4+ T cells from PBMCs cultured with a peptide pool, obtained before COVID-19 vaccination. This receptor was identified in a human donor who had a prior SARS-CoV-2 infection. In nucleotides, the sequence is TGTGCCAGCAGCCAATACGCCGGTGGCTCTGGCTACACCTTC. This sequence encodes CASSQYAGGSGYTF.